This entry describes one T cell receptor (beta chain). Donors consisted of healthy bone marrow donors. This sample is part of a study of cytomegalovirus exposure and HLA in healthy donors. Germline CDR1 LGHNA, CDR2 YNFKEQ. After removal of 5 bases from V and 5 bases from J, the junction contained 11 bases not matched to a gene. The CDR3 is made up of 15 amino acids. PCR used 60 Vbeta primers and 13 Jbeta primers. Original processing methods: In a later analysis, 75 million to 95 million unique TCR beta chains included roughly 11 million shared by two or more donors. Profiling relied on immunoSEQ multiplex PCR, and the TCRdb table lists in-frame clones only, not all of them. The V and J calls and clone size were taken over from that table, and D and trimming were inferred from the DNA. The table has about 61,000 clones, 75% to 85% seen once.

Sequenced input: PBMCs. This receptor was taken from a man between 45 and 60 years old in good health and CMV-seropositive. The chain joins TRBV4-2 to TRBJ1-1; 7 bases fit TRBD1. CDR3 nucleotides: TGTGCCAGCAGCTTGTTACGGGCAGGGGGTACTGAAGCTTTCTTT. Protein product: CASSLLRAGGTEAFF.